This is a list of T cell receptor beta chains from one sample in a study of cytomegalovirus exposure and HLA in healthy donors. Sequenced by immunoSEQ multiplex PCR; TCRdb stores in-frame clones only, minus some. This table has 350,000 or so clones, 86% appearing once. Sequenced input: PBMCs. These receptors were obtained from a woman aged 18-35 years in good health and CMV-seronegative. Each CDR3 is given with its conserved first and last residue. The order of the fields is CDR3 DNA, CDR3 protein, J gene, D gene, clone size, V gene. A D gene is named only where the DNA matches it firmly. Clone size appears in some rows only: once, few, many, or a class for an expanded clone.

CDR3 DNA: TGTGCCAGCAGTACTAGCGGGAGACCGAATGAGCAGTTCTTC; CDR3 protein: CASSTSGRPNEQFF; J gene: TRBJ2-1; D gene: TRBD2; clone size: NA; V gene: TRBV5-4
CDR3 DNA: TGTGCCAGCAATATCGGTAGCGGGGCCTCCTACGAGCAGTACTTC; CDR3 protein: CASNIGSGASYEQYF; J gene: TRBJ2-7; D gene: TRBD2; clone size: NA; V gene: TRBV6-6
CDR3 DNA: TGTGCCAGCAGCTCTAGGCCGGAGGGGTACAATGAGCAGTTCTTC; CDR3 protein: CASSSRPEGYNEQFF; J gene: TRBJ2-1; D gene: NA; clone size: NA; V gene: TRBV25-1
CDR3 DNA: TGTGCCAGCAGTTTCACCATTGGTCGGGAGCAGTTCTTC; CDR3 protein: CASSFTIGREQFF; J gene: TRBJ2-1; D gene: NA; clone size: once; V gene: TRBV27
CDR3 DNA: TGTGCCAGCAGCCCGAGACTAGCGGAGCACAAAGAGACCCAGTACTTC; CDR3 protein: CASSPRLAEHKETQYF; J gene: TRBJ2-5; D gene: TRBD2; clone size: NA; V gene: TRBV7-2
CDR3 DNA: TGTGCCAGCTCACCACCGTCCGAAGGGAGAGACATTCAGTACTTC; CDR3 protein: CASSPPSEGRDIQYF; J gene: TRBJ2-4; D gene: NA; clone size: NA; V gene: TRBV18
CDR3 DNA: TGCGCCAGCAGCTTGGGACTTATCTACGAGCAGTACTTC; CDR3 protein: CASSLGLIYEQYF; J gene: TRBJ2-7; D gene: NA; clone size: NA; V gene: TRBV5-1
CDR3 DNA: TGTGCCAGTAGTATGCTCGGTGGGAGATACTCCTACGAGCAGTACTTC; CDR3 protein: CASSMLGGRYSYEQYF; J gene: TRBJ2-7; D gene: NA; clone size: few; V gene: TRBV19
CDR3 DNA: TGTGCCAGTAGTAATCCGGGACAGGGGTCTGGAAACACCATATATTTT; CDR3 protein: CASSNPGQGSGNTIYF; J gene: TRBJ1-3; D gene: TRBD1; clone size: NA; V gene: TRBV19
CDR3 DNA: TGTGCCAGCAGCCCACCGGCTAGCGGGAGACCCGGGGAGCTGTTTTTT; CDR3 protein: CASSPPASGRPGELFF; J gene: TRBJ2-2; D gene: TRBD2; clone size: NA; V gene: TRBV7-9
CDR3 DNA: TGTGCCAGCAGTTTCCAGGTGTTAGCGGGTGAGCAGTTCTTC; CDR3 protein: CASSFQVLAGEQFF; J gene: TRBJ2-1; D gene: TRBD2; clone size: once; V gene: TRBV9
CDR3 DNA: TGTGCCTGGAGTCTTGGCGGCAGCACAGATACGCAGTATTTT; CDR3 protein: CAWSLGGSTDTQYF; J gene: TRBJ2-3; D gene: NA; clone size: NA; V gene: TRBV30
CDR3 DNA: TGTGCGTCAGGGACTAGCGGGAGTGGCACCGGGGAGCTGTTTTTT; CDR3 protein: CASGTSGSGTGELFF; J gene: TRBJ2-2; D gene: TRBD2; clone size: NA; V gene: TRBV6-5
CDR3 DNA: TGTGCCAGCAGCGGGATAAGGAGGGAGCAGTACTTC; CDR3 protein: CASSGIRREQYF; J gene: TRBJ2-7; D gene: NA; clone size: NA; V gene: TRBV14
CDR3 DNA: TGCAGCGCAGAGGGAGGGCCCTCGGGTGAGACCCAGTACTTC; CDR3 protein: CSAEGGPSGETQYF; J gene: TRBJ2-5; D gene: TRBD2; clone size: NA; V gene: TRBV29-1
CDR3 DNA: TGTGCCAGCAGCTCGGGACAGGGGCAAGAGACCCAGTACTTC; CDR3 protein: CASSSGQGQETQYF; J gene: TRBJ2-5; D gene: TRBD1; clone size: NA; V gene: TRBV7-9
CDR3 DNA: TGTGCCAGCAGTGGGGCCAATGAGCAGTTCTTC; CDR3 protein: CASSGANEQFF; J gene: TRBJ2-1; D gene: NA; clone size: NA; V gene: TRBV28
CDR3 DNA: TGTGCCAGCAGCCACCCCGGGGAACGGGGAAACACCATATATTTT; CDR3 protein: CASSHPGERGNTIYF; J gene: TRBJ1-3; D gene: NA; clone size: NA; V gene: TRBV7-9
CDR3 DNA: TGTGCCAGCAGCTTGGCCGCAGGCTCCTACGAGCAGTACTTC; CDR3 protein: CASSLAAGSYEQYF; J gene: TRBJ2-7; D gene: NA; clone size: NA; V gene: TRBV5-5